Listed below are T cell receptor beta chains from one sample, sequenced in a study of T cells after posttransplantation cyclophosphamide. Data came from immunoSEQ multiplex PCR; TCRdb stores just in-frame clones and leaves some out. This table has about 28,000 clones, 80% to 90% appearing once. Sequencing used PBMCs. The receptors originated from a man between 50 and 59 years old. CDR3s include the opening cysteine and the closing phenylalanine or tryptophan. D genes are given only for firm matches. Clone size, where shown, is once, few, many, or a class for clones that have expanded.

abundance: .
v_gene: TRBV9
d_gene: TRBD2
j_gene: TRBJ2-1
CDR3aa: CASSVAGGRAFGEQFF
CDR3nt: TGTGCCAGCAGCGTAGCTGGCGGGAGGGCCTTTGGGGAGCAGTTCTTC

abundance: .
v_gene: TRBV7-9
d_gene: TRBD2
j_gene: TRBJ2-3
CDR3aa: CASSQSAREGTHF
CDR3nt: TGTGCCAGCAGCCAGAGCGCCAGGGAGGGCACCCACTTT

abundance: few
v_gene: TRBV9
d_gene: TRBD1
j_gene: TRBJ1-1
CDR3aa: CASSGWDRGRGNTEAFF
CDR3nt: TGTGCCAGCAGCGGGTGGGACAGGGGGCGCGGGAACACTGAAGCTTTCTTT

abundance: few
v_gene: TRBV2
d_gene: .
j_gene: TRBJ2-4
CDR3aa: CASSGQQVQYF
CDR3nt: TGTGCCAGCAGCGGCCAACAGGTGCAATACTTC

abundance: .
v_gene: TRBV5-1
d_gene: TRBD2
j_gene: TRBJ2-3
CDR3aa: CASSAFLAGGPGGTQYF
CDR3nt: TGCGCCAGCAGCGCCTTTCTAGCGGGAGGGCCCGGAGGTACGCAGTATTTT

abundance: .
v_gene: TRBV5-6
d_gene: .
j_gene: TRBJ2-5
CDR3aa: CASSLYQQETQYF
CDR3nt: TGTGCCAGCAGCTTGTATCAGCAAGAGACCCAGTACTTC

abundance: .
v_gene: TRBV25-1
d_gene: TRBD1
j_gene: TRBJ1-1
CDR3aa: CASSPNRGWDTEAFF
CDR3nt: TGTGCCAGCAGCCCTAACAGGGGATGGGACACTGAAGCTTTCTTT

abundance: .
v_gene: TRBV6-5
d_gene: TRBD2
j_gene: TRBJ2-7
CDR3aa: CASSYGLAGGYEQYF
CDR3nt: TGTGCCAGCAGTTACGGTCTAGCGGGTGGGTACGAGCAGTACTTC

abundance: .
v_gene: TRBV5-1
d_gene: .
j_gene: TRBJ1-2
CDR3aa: CASSLMGQATGYTF
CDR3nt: TGCGCCAGCAGCTTGATGGGACAAGCGACTGGCTACACCTTC

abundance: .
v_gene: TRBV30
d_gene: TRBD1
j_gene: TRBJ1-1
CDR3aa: CAWSSGQAEAFF
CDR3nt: TGTGCCTGGAGCTCCGGACAGGCAGAAGCTTTCTTT

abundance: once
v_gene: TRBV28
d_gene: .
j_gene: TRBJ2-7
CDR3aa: CASSLRGGAGTPEQYF
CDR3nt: TGTGCCAGCAGTTTGAGGGGGGGGGCTGGAACCCCCGAGCAGTACTTC

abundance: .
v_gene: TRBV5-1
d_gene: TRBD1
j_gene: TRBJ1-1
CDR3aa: CASSSTGASYTEAFF
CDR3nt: TGCGCCAGCAGCTCGACAGGGGCATCCTACACTGAAGCTTTCTTT

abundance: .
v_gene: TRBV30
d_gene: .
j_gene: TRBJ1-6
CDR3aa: CACTSSYNSPLHF
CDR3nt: TGTGCCTGCACAAGCTCCTATAATTCACCCCTCCACTTT

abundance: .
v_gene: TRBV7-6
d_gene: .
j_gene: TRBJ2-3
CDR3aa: CASSEGSTDTQYF
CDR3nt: TGTGCCAGCAGCGAGGGAAGCACAGATACGCAGTATTTT

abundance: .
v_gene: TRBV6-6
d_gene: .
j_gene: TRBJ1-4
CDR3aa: CASSQSGDLREKLFF
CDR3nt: TGTGCCAGCAGCCAATCAGGGGATCTGAGGGAAAAACTGTTTTTT

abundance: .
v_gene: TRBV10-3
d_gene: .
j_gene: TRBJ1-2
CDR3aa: CAISESGGYYGYTF
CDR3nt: TGTGCCATCAGTGAGTCGGGGGGGTACTATGGCTACACCTTC

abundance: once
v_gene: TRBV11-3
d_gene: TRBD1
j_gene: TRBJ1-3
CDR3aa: CASSLAPPGQRNTIYF
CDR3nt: TGTGCCAGCAGCTTAGCCCCCCCGGGACAGAGGAACACCATATATTTT

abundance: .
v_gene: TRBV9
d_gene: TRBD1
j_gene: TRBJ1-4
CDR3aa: CASARTGDNEKLFF
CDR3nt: TGTGCCAGCGCCCGGACAGGGGATAATGAAAAACTGTTTTTT

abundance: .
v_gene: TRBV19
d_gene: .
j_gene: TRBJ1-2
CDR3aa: CASSILGMDLANYGYTF
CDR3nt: TGTGCCAGTAGTATTCTGGGGATGGACTTAGCTAACTATGGCTACACCTTC

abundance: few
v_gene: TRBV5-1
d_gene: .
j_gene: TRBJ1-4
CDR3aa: CASSLGEATNEKLFF
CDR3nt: TGCGCCAGCAGCTTGGGGGAGGCAACTAATGAAAAACTGTTTTTT

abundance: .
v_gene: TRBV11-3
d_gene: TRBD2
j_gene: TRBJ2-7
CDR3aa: CASSLSSGSIYEQYF
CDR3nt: TGTGCCAGCAGCTTATCAAGCGGGAGTATATACGAGCAGTACTTC

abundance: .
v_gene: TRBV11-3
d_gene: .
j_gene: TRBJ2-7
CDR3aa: CASSSSGIYEQYF
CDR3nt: TGTGCCAGCAGCTCCTCCGGGATCTACGAGCAGTACTTC

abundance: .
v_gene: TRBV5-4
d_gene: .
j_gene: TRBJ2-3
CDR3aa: CASSSEDTQYF
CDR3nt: TGTGCCAGCAGCTCGGAGGATACGCAGTATTTT

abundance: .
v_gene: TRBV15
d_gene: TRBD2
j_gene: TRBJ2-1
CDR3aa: CATKRDLSRNEQFF
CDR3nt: TGTGCCACCAAGCGGGATTTGTCTCGCAATGAGCAGTTCTTC